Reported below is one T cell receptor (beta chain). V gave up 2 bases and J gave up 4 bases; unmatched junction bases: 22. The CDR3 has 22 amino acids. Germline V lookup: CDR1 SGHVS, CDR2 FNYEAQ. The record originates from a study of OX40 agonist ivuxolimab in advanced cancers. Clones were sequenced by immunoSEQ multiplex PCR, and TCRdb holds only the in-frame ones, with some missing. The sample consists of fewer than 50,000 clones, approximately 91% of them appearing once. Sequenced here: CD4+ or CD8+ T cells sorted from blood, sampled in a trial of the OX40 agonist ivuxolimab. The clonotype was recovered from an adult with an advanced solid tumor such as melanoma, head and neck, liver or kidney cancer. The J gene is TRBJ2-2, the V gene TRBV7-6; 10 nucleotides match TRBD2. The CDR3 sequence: CASSLSTGIAGGPLLSTGELFF. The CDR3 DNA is TGTGCCAGCAGCTTATCCACAGGGATAGCGGGGGGTCCCCTGCTTAGCACCGGGGAGCTGTTTTTT. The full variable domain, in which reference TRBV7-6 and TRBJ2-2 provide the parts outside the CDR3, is GAGVSQSPRYKVTKRGQDVALRCDPISGHVSLYWYRQALGQGPEFLTYFNYEAQQDKSGLPNDRFSAERPEGSISTLTIQRTEQRDSAMYRCASSLSTGIAGGPLLSTGELFFGEGSRLTVL.